Included here is one TCR beta chain sequence, with context. Source study methods: The authors estimated nucleated cell counts from reference gene primer amplification. The protocol was immunoSEQ multiplex PCR, while the TCRdb copy is restricted to in-frame clones and leaves out a portion. The D gene and trimming were derived from the DNA, and the V and J assignments and clone size from that table. The sample records over 120,000 clones, approximately 83% being singletons. The V gene's germline CDR1 is MNHEY and CDR2 SVGEGT. The CDR3 is 15 residues long. V lost 2 bases to trimming and J lost 8 bases, with 15 bases between them. The sample belongs to a study of blood T cell repertoires in COVID-19. For the study at large: COVID-19 samples from acute and convalescent phases originated in the United States, Italy and Spain. Nucleic acid was either cDNA or gDNA, and it came from T cells, B-cell-depleted T cells, or PBMCs.

The TCR sequence derives from an elderly woman with acute or convalescent COVID-19. This chain connects TRBV6-2 or TRBV6-3 to TRBJ1-4; perhaps TRBD1 as D (5 bases). Sequences were obtained from peripheral blood. The CDR3: CASSYDGTGGEKLFF. As DNA, the CDR3 is TGTGCCAGCAGTTACGATGGGACCGGGGGGGAAAAACTGTTTTTT.